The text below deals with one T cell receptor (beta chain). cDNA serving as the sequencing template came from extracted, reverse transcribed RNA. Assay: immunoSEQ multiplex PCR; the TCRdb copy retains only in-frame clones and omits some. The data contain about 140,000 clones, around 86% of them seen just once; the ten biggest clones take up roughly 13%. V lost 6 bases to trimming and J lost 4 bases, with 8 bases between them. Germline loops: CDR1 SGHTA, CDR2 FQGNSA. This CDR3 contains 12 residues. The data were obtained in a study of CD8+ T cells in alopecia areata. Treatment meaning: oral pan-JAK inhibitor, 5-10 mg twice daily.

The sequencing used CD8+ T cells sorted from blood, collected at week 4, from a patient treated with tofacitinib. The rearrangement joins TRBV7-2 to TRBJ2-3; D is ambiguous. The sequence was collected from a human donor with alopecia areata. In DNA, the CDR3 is TGTGCCAGCAGTCCTTATTCAGATACGCAGTATTTT. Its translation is CASSPYSDTQYF.